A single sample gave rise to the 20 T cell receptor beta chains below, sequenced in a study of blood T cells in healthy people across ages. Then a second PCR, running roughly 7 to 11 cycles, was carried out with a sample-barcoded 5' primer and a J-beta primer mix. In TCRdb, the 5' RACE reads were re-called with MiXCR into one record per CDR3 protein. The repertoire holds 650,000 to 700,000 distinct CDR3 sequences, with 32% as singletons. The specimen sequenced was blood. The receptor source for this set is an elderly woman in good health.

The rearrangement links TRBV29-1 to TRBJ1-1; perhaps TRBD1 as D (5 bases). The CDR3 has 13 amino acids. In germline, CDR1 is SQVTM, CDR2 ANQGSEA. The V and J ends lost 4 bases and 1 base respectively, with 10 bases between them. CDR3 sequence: CSVGQGENTEAFF. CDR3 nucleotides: TGCAGCGTTGGCCAGGGCGAGAACACTGAAGCTTTCTTT.

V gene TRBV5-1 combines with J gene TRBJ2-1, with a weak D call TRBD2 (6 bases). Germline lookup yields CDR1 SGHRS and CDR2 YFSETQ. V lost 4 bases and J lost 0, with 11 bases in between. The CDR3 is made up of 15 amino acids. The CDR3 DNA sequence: TGCGCCAGCAGCGCCCCCGGGAGCTCCTACAATGAGCAGTTCTTC. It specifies CASSAPGSSYNEQFF.

The DNA for the CDR3 is TGTGCCAGCAGTTTATCGGCAGCTGGAAACACCATATATTTT. Translating it yields CASSLSAAGNTIYF. This chain joins TRBV12-3 or TRBV12-4 and TRBJ1-3; D uncertain. This CDR3 spans 14 amino acids. The V end was cut by 2 bases, the J end by 2 bases, with 7 bases between.

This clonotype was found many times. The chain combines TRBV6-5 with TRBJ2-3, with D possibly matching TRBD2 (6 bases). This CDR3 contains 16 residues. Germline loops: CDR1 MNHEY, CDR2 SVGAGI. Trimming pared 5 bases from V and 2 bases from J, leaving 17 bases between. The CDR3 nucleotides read TGTGCCAGCAGTCTAACGCGGGGCAGGCCCACAGATACGCAGTATTTT. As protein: CASSLTRGRPTDTQYF.

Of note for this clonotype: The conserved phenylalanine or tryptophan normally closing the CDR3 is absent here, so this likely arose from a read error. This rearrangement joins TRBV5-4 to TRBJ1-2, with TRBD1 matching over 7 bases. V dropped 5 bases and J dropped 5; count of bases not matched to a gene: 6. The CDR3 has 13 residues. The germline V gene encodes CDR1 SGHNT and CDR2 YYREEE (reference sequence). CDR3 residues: CASRDGQEYGYTC. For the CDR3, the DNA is TGTGCCAGCAGGGATGGACAGGAGTATGGCTACACCTGC.

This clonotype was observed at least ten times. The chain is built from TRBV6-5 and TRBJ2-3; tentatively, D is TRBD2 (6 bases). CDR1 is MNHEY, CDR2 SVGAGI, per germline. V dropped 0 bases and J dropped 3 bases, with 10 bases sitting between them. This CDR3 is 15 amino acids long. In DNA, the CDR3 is TGTGCCAGCAGTTACTCGGGCGGGGCAACAGATACGCAGTATTTT. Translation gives CASSYSGGATDTQYF.

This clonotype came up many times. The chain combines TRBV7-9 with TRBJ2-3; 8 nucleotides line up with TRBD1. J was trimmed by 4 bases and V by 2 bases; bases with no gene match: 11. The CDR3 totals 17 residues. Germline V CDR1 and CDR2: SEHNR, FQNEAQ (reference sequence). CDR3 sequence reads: CASSLRGGQGLSDTQYF. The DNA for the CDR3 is TGTGCCAGCAGCTTAAGAGGCGGACAGGGACTCTCAGATACGCAGTATTTT.

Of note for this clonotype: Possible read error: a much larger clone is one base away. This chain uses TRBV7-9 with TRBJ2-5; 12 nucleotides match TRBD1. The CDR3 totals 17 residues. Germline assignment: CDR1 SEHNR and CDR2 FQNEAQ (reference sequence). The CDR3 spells CASSLSTGDRGQGTQYF. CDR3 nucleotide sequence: TGTGCCAGCAGCCTATCAACCGGGGACAGGGGGCAAGGGACCCAGTACTTC.

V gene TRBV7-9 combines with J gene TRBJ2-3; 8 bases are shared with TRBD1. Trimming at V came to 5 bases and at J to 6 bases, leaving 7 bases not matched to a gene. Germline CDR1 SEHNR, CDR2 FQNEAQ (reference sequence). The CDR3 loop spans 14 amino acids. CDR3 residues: CASSERTGRDTQYF. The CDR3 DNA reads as TGTGCCAGCAGCGAAAGGACAGGGAGGGATACGCAGTATTTT.

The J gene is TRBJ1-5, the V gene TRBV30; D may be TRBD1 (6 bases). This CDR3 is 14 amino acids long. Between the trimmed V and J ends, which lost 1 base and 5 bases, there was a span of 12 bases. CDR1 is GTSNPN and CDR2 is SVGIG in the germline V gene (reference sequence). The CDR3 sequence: CAWSALAGDQPQHF. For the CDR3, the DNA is TGTGCCTGGAGTGCTTTGGCAGGGGATCAGCCCCAGCATTTT.

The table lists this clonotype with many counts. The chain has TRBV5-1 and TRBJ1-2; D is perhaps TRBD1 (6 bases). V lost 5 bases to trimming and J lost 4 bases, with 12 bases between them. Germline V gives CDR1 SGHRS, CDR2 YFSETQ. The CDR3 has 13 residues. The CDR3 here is CASRAGATYGYTF. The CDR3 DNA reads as TGCGCCAGCAGGGCGGGGGCGACCTATGGCTACACCTTC.

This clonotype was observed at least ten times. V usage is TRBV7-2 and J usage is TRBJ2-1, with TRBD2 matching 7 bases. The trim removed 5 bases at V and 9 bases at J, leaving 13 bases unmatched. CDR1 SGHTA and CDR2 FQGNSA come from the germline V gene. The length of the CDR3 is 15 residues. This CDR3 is CASSARTRNRGEQFF. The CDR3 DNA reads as TGTGCCAGCAGCGCGCGGACTAGAAACCGGGGTGAGCAGTTCTTC.

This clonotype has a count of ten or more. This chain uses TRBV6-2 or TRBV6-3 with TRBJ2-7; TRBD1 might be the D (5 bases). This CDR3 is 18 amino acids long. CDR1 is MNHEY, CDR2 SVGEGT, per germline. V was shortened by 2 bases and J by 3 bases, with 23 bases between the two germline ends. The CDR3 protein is CASSYLQGLPLTVYEQYF. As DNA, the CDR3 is TGTGCCAGCAGTTACCTCCAGGGCCTCCCCCTAACAGTCTACGAGCAGTACTTC.

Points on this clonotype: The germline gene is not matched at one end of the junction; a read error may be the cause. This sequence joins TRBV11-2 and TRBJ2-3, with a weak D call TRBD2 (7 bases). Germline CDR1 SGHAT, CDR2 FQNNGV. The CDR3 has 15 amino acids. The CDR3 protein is CVSSFGGGPTDTQYF. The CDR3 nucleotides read TGTGTCAGCAGCTTTGGGGGGGGGCCCACAGATACGCAGTATTTT.

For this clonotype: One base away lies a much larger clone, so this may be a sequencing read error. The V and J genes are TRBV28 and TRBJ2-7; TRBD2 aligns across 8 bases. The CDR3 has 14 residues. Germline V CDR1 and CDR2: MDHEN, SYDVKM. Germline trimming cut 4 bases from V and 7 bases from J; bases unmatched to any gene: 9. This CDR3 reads CASSSDGGVNEQYF. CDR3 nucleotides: TGTGCCAGCAGTTCGGACGGGGGGGTCAATGAGCAGTACTTC.

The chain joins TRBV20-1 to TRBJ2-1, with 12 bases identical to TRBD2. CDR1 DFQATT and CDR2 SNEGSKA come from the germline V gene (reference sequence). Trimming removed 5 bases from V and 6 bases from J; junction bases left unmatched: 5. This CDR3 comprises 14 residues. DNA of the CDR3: TGCAGTGCTCTAGCGGGAGGGGGGCCCAATGAGCAGTTCTTC. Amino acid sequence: CSALAGGGPNEQFF.

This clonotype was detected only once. The CDR3 is CASSLEPMAGGGNEQFF. Written as DNA, the CDR3 is TGCGCCAGCAGCCTGGAGCCCATGGCAGGGGGGGGCAATGAGCAGTTCTTC. The gene calls are TRBV5-1 and TRBJ2-1; D possibly matches TRBD1 or TRBD2 (7 bases each). From germline, CDR1 is SGHRS and CDR2 YFSETQ. Trimming pared 4 bases from V and 6 bases from J, leaving 23 bases between. The CDR3 contains 17 residues.

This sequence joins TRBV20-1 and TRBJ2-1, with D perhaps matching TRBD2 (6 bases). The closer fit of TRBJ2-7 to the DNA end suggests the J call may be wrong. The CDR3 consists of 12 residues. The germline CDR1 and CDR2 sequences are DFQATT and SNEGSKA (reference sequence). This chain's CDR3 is CSARGRIYEQYF. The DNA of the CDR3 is TGCAGTGCTAGGGGGAGGATTTACGAGCAGTACTTC.

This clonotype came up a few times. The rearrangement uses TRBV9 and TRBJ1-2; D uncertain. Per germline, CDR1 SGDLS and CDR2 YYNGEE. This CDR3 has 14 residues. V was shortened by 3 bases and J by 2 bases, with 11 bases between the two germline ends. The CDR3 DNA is TGTGCCAGCAGCGCCGGCAGAAGGAACTATGGCTACACCTTC. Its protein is CASSAGRRNYGYTF.

The CDR3 protein is CASSESWGLETQYF. The DNA of the CDR3 is TGTGCCAGCAGTGAATCGTGGGGGTTGGAGACCCAGTACTTC. The rearrangement joins TRBV6-1 to TRBJ2-5; D may correspond to TRBD1 or TRBD2 (5 bases each). The V gene's germline CDR1 is MNHNS and CDR2 SASEGT. The CDR3 consists of 14 residues. Trimming stripped 2 bases from V and 5 bases from J, with 12 bases between.